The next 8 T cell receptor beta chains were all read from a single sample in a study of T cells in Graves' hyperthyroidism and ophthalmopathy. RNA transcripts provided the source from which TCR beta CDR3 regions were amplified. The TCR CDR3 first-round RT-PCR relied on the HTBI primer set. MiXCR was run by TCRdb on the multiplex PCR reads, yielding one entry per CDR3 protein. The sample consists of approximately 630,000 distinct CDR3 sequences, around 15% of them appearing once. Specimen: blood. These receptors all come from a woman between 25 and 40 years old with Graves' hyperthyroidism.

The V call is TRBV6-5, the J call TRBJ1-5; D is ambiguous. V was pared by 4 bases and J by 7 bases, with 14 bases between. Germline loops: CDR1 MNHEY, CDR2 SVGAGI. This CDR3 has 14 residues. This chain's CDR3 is CASSSSGGGQPQHF. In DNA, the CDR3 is TGTGCCAGCAGTTCGTCGGGAGGAGGGCAGCCCCAGCATTTT.

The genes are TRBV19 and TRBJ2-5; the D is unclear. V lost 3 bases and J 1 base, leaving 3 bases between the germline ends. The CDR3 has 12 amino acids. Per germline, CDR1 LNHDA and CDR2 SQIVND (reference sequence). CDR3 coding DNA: TGTGCCAGTAGTATGCCCCAAGAGACCCAGTACTTC. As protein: CASSMPQETQYF.

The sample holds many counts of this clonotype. In nucleotides, the CDR3 is TGTGCCAGCAGCACGGGACCTCGCTACGAGCAGTACTTC. Its protein product is CASSTGPRYEQYF. This chain joins TRBV11-2 and TRBJ2-7; possibly TRBD1 or TRBD2 for D (5 bases each). Deletions cut 5 bases from V and 3 bases from J, with 11 bases between. Looked up from germline, CDR1 is SGHAT and CDR2 is FQNNGV. The CDR3 has 13 amino acids.

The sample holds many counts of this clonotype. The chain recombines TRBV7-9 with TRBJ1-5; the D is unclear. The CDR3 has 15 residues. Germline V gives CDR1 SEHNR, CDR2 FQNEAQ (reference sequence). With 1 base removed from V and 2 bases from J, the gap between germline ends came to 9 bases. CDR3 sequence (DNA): TGTGCCAGCAGCTTAGGGTGGAAAGGCAATCAGCCCCAGCATTTT. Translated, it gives CASSLGWKGNQPQHF.

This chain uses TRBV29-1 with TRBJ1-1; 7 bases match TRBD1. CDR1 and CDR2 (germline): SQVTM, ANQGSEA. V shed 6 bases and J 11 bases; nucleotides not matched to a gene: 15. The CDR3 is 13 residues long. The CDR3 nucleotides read TGCAGCGTCGGGGATACAGGGGACTTCAAGGCTTTCTTT. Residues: CSVGDTGDFKAFF.

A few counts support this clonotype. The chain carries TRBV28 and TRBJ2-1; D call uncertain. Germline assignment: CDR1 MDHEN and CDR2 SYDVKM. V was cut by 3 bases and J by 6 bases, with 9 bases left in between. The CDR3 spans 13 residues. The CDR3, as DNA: TGTGCCAGCAGTTTTAGGCGTAGCAATGAGCAGTTCTTC. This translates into CASSFRRSNEQFF.

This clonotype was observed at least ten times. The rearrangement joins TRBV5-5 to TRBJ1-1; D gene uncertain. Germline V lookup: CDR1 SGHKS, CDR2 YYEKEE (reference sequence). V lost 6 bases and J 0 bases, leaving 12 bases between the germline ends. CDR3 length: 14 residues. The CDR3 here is CASTLWGMNTEAFF. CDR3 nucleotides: TGTGCCAGCACCCTATGGGGAATGAACACTGAAGCTTTCTTT.

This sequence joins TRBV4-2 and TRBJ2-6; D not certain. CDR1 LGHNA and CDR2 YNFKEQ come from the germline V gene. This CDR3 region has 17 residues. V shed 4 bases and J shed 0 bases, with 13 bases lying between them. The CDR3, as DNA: TGTGCCAGCAGCCTTGAGCAGATTACCTCTGGGGCCAACGTCCTGACTTTC. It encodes CASSLEQITSGANVLTF.